The rows below give T cell receptor beta chains drawn from one sample of a study of cytomegalovirus exposure and HLA in healthy donors. Clones were sequenced by immunoSEQ multiplex PCR, and TCRdb holds only the in-frame ones, with some missing. The profile covers roughly 160,000 clones, with more than 60% appearing a single time and about 8% taken by the ten largest. Input material: PBMCs. Every receptor here comes from a woman aged 35 to 49 in good health and CMV-seropositive. The CDR3 runs from the conserved cysteine through the conserved F or W. The D gene is left open where the match is weak. Clone size is not always given. Where it is, it says once, few, many or a class for expanded clones.

few	TRBV5-1	.	TRBJ2-3	CASSSVSTDTQYF	TGCGCCAGCAGCTCGGTATCCACAGATACGCAGTATTTT
.	TRBV9	TRBD2	TRBJ2-2	CASSGRRGTSGSNTGELFF	TGTGCCAGCAGCGGAAGAAGGGGGACTAGCGGTTCGAACACCGGGGAGCTGTTTTTT
.	TRBV28	TRBD1	TRBJ2-7	CASSLSRTGGNEQYF	TGTGCCAGCAGTCTCTCCCGGACAGGGGGCAACGAGCAGTACTTC
.	TRBV5-1	TRBD2	TRBJ2-3	CASRLAGGLQGTDTQYF	TGCGCCAGCAGACTAGCGGGAGGGCTCCAGGGCACAGATACGCAGTATTTT
.	TRBV12-2	.	TRBJ1-1	CASRLDPPGQGNVFF	TGTGCAAGTCGCTTAGATCCGCCGGGACAGGGGAACGTTTTCTTT
.	TRBV27	.	TRBJ1-1	CASSLSSPGRAFF	TGTGCCAGCAGTTTATCTTCTCCCGGGAGAGCTTTCTTT
.	TRBV4-3	.	TRBJ1-2	CASSQDPRTAFYGYTF	TGCGCCAGCAGCCAAGACCCCCGGACAGCTTTCTATGGCTACACCTTC
few	TRBV19	TRBD2	TRBJ2-3	CASKDSGTADTQYF	TGTGCCAGTAAGGATAGCGGGACTGCAGATACGCAGTATTTT
.	TRBV4-2	TRBD2	TRBJ2-3	CASSRPPSGRAEDTQYF	TGTGCCAGCAGCCGTCCGCCCAGCGGGAGGGCCGAAGATACGCAGTATTTT
.	TRBV5-1	.	TRBJ2-7	CASSPDSLRYEQYF	TGCGCCAGCAGCCCGGACAGTTTACGTTACGAGCAGTACTTC
.	TRBV11-3	.	TRBJ2-7	CASSLGSVVEEEQYF	TGTGCCAGCAGCTTGGGCTCGGTAGTGGAGGAGGAGCAGTACTTC
.	TRBV6-1	.	TRBJ1-1	CASRAVMNTEAFF	TGTGCCAGCAGGGCAGTTATGAACACTGAAGCTTTCTTT
many	TRBV10-1	.	TRBJ2-1	CASSALADNEQFF	TGCGCCAGCAGTGCTCTAGCAGACAATGAGCAGTTCTTC
.	TRBV19	.	TRBJ2-6	CASSLGQYSGANVLTF	TGTGCCAGTAGCCTCGGACAGTACTCTGGGGCCAACGTCCTGACTTTC
.	TRBV25-1	TRBD1	TRBJ1-4	CASSARDRVATNEKLFF	TGTGCCAGCAGTGCCCGGGACAGAGTTGCAACTAATGAAAAACTGTTTTTT
.	TRBV11-2	TRBD2	TRBJ2-5	CASSLATGLEYF	TGTGCCAGCAGCTTAGCCACCGGACTAGAGTACTTC
.	TRBV28	.	TRBJ2-7	CASRTHTAGPDEQYF	TGTGCCAGCAGAACCCACACGGCAGGGCCCGACGAGCAGTACTTC
.	TRBV19	TRBD1	TRBJ2-5	CASSRGTGRIRETQYF	TGTGCCAGTAGTAGGGGGACAGGGAGAATTCGAGAGACCCAGTACTTC
few	TRBV21-1	.	TRBJ2-3	CASTNGTVLIDTQYF	TGTGCCAGCACAAACGGGACAGTGTTAATCGATACGCAGTATTTT
.	TRBV30	.	TRBJ1-5	CAWSGSRQAPQPQHF	TGTGCCTGGAGTGGGTCTCGACAGGCTCCTCAGCCCCAGCATTTT
.	TRBV9	TRBD2	TRBJ2-7	CASSPGGREGSEQYF	TGTGCCAGCAGCCCCGGGGGGCGGGAGGGCAGCGAGCAGTACTTC
.	TRBV28	TRBD1	TRBJ1-5	CASSKQGAGNQPQHF	TGTGCCAGCAGTAAACAGGGGGCGGGCAATCAGCCCCAGCATTTT
few	TRBV10-1	.	TRBJ1-2	CARPRDIDYGYTF	TGCGCCCGACCTAGGGACATAGACTATGGCTACACCTTC
.	TRBV2	.	TRBJ1-1	CASSPQVSTEAFF	TGTGCCAGCTCCCCTCAGGTCTCCACTGAAGCTTTCTTT
few	TRBV28	TRBD1	TRBJ2-7	CASSSGQGPKQYF	TGTGCCAGCAGCTCGGGACAGGGGCCGAAACAGTACTTC
.	TRBV19	.	TRBJ1-5	CASSDLPQGQGQPQHF	TGTGCCAGTAGTGATCTACCTCAGGGGCAAGGGCAGCCCCAGCATTTT
.	TRBV23-1	.	TRBJ1-5	CASSHGRGNNQPQHF	TGCGCCAGCAGTCATGGCAGGGGCAACAATCAGCCCCAGCATTTT
.	TRBV6-1	.	TRBJ1-2	CAVRGAEGLGGYTF	TGTGCCGTCCGGGGGGCCGAGGGGTTAGGTGGCTACACCTTC
.	TRBV28	TRBD1	TRBJ2-3	CASSLFPGQVTDTQYF	TGTGCCAGCAGTTTATTTCCGGGACAGGTCACAGATACGCAGTATTTT
.	TRBV28	.	TRBJ2-1	CASSLQNEQFF	TGTGCCAGCAGTCTGCAGAATGAGCAGTTCTTC
.	TRBV18	.	TRBJ1-2	CASSPARDSYGYTF	TGTGCCAGCTCACCGGCCAGAGACTCCTATGGCTACACCTTC